The clone carrying this T cell receptor beta chain showed up many times. The antigen remains undetermined. The data derive from a study of CD8 T cells in ankylosing spondylitis. Study results and caveats: Peripheral blood samples showed relatively rare disease-linked clones, and these clones were CD8+. Matched ankylosing spondylitis synovial fluid reportedly contained a significantly enriched population of disease-linked clones. A motif of 7 to 9 highly homologous TCR beta variants was seen as apparently characteristic of ankylosing spondylitis blood. Some of the motif variants had earlier been found in reactive arthritis patients' fluid and blood.

TCRdb reprocessed the 5' RACE reads with MiXCR, giving one entry per CDR3 protein. This sample carries under 85,000 distinct CDR3 sequences, approximately 5% of them seen once, and the ten largest clones take 2.2%. Deletions cut 0 bases from V and 1 base from J, with 7 bases between. This CDR3 has 14 residues. Germline-derived CDR1 and CDR2 are MNHEY and SVGAGI. The TCR sequence derives from a male donor with ankylosing spondylitis or in good health (not recorded which). The rearrangement joins TRBV6-5 to TRBJ2-7, with D tentatively TRBD2 (5 bases). Sample: blood, either unsorted or a sorted T cell fraction (not recorded which). DNA for the CDR3: TGTGCCAGCAGTTACTCTGGGAGTTCCTACGAGCAGTACTTC. It specifies CASSYSGSSYEQYF.